A single sample gave rise to the 10 T cell receptor beta chains below, sequenced in a study of shared clonotypes between healthy human individuals. The repertoire was sequenced with immunoSEQ multiplex PCR; TCRdb's copy has only in-frame clones and lacks some. The sample shows some 2 million clones, roughly 94% of them seen only once. CD8 cells regarded as naive lacked CD45RO, were positively chosen for CCR7, and omitted terminally differentiated effector memory CD45RA+ cells. Material: naive CD8+ T cells sorted from blood. The receptor source for this set is a man aged 18 to 30 in good health.

This clone has just a few counts. The chain uses TRBV4-1 and TRBJ1-2; tentative D call: TRBD1 (6 bases). Looked up from germline, CDR1 is MGHRA and CDR2 is YSYEKL. The CDR3 consists of 15 residues. Trimming took 1 base from V and 4 from J, leaving 13 bases between them. The CDR3 sequence is CASSQGIGQSYGYTF. DNA for the CDR3: TGCGCCAGCAGCCAAGGAATCGGACAGAGCTATGGCTACACCTTC.

V gene TRBV2 combines with J gene TRBJ2-1; 9 bases map to TRBD2. The germline gives CDR1 SNHLY, CDR2 FYNNEI. The trim removed 11 bases at V and 2 bases at J, leaving 4 bases unmatched. This CDR3 is built from 13 residues. The CDR3, as DNA: TGTGCCGGCGGGAGGGGGACCTACAATGAGCAGTTCTTC. This sequence encodes CAGGRGTYNEQFF. The full variable domain, its missing parts supplied by reference TRBV2 and TRBJ2-1, is EPEVTQTPSHQVTQMGQEVILRCVPISNHLYFYWYRQILGQKVEFLVSFYNNEISEKSEIFDDQFSVERPDGSNFTLKIRSTKLEDSAMYFCAGGRGTYNEQFFGPGTRLTVL.

This sequence joins TRBV27 and TRBJ2-7, with D hard to call. V lost 5 bases, J lost 0 bases, and 17 bases lay in between. Germline V lookup: CDR1 MNHEY, CDR2 SMNVEV (reference sequence). This CDR3 is 16 amino acids long. The CDR3, as DNA: TGTGCCAGCAGTCTTTTGACTCAAACGGGCTCCTACGAGCAGTACTTC. Protein sequence: CASSLLTQTGSYEQYF.

In DNA form, the CDR3 reads TGTGCCAGCAGTGAAACCAGGGCGAGCTCCTACGAGCAGTACTTC. Translation: CASSETRASSYEQYF. The J gene is TRBJ2-7, the V gene TRBV6-1; a possible D gene is TRBD1 (5 bases). Germline loops: CDR1 MNHNS, CDR2 SASEGT. This CDR3 has 15 residues. Trimming took off 2 bases at V and 0 bases at J, with 11 bases between the two ends.

This chain links TRBV7-9 with TRBJ2-7; D gene ambiguous. The V and J ends lost 2 bases and 5 bases respectively, with 13 bases between them. The CDR3 is made up of 14 amino acids. Germline CDR1 SEHNR, CDR2 FQNEAQ (reference sequence). CDR3 in DNA: TGTGCCAGCAGCTTATCGCTCGGCGCGGACGAGCAGTACTTC. Translating it yields CASSLSLGADEQYF.

V gene TRBV9 combines with J gene TRBJ2-2; D may be TRBD2 (5 bases). The ends were cut back, 0 bases at V and 4 bases at J, with 22 bases in the middle. This CDR3 is 19 amino acids long. The germline V gene encodes CDR1 SGDLS and CDR2 YYNGEE. The CDR3 protein is CASSVGGPGFGGPTGELFF. In DNA form, the CDR3 reads TGTGCCAGCAGCGTAGGAGGCCCGGGGTTCGGCGGACCCACCGGGGAGCTGTTTTTT.

The chain links TRBV11-2 to TRBJ2-5; D is unclear. Germline V lookup: CDR1 SGHAT, CDR2 FQNNGV. V lost 6 bases, J lost 1 base, and 12 bases lay in between. The CDR3 runs 14 residues. The CDR3 is CASRGPWPQETQYF. As DNA, the CDR3 is TGTGCCAGCAGGGGCCCTTGGCCCCAAGAGACCCAGTACTTC.

This sequence joins TRBV19 and TRBJ2-7; D gene ambiguous. Looked up from germline, CDR1 is LNHDA and CDR2 is SQIVND (reference sequence). This CDR3 is 12 amino acids long. The V end was cut by 5 bases, the J end by 1 base, with 6 bases between. The CDR3 nucleotides are TGTGCCAGTAGTGACCTTTCCTACGAGCAGTACTTC. Its protein is CASSDLSYEQYF.

CDR3 in DNA: TGCGCCAGCAGCCTAGGACTAGCGGGAGCTCTGGTCGAGCAGTACTTC. Its protein product is CASSLGLAGALVEQYF. The chain recombines TRBV4-1 with TRBJ2-7, with TRBD2 matching 13 bases. The V gene's germline CDR1 is MGHRA and CDR2 YSYEKL. V gave up 4 bases and J gave up 6 bases; unmatched junction bases: 9. This CDR3 region has 16 residues.

This chain joins TRBV28 and TRBJ2-7; 10 nucleotides align to TRBD1. The CDR3 is 15 residues long. Germline V CDR1 and CDR2: MDHEN, SYDVKM. V was pared by 3 bases and J by 6 bases, with 8 bases of the junction left unmatched. This CDR3 is CASSFPYGTGAEQYF. In nucleotides, the CDR3 is TGTGCCAGCAGTTTTCCCTATGGGACAGGGGCCGAGCAGTACTTC.